This paragraph reports one TCR beta chain. Its antigen is unidentified. This sample stems from a study of early T cells in non-severe SARS-CoV-2 infection. At the level of the study: Sequencing targeted bulk RNA from unsorted whole blood, leaving chains unpaired.

Researchers tagged individual cDNA molecules with unique molecular identifiers. TCRdb passed the 5' RACE reads through MiXCR, listing each CDR3 protein once. The sample gives 55,000 to 65,000 distinct CDR3 sequences, 10% to 15% of which show up once; around 1.5% is in the top ten. The germline V and J ends were trimmed by 8 bases and 0 bases, with 7 bases remaining between them. Germline V CDR1 and CDR2: SEHNR, FQNEAQ (reference sequence). The CDR3 loop spans 12 amino acids. Study-wide points: Database matching using VDJdb favored anti-spike CD8 responses, with private and CD4 specificities left missing.

The J gene is TRBJ1-1, the V gene TRBV7-9; D uncertain. The clonotype was recovered from an adult who was a healthcare worker with PCR-confirmed SARS-CoV-2 infection or an uninfected control (not recorded which). This material consisted of whole blood, taken at baseline. The CDR3 sequence: CASGILNTEAFF. CDR3 sequence (DNA): TGTGCCAGCGGGATTTTGAACACTGAAGCTTTCTTT.